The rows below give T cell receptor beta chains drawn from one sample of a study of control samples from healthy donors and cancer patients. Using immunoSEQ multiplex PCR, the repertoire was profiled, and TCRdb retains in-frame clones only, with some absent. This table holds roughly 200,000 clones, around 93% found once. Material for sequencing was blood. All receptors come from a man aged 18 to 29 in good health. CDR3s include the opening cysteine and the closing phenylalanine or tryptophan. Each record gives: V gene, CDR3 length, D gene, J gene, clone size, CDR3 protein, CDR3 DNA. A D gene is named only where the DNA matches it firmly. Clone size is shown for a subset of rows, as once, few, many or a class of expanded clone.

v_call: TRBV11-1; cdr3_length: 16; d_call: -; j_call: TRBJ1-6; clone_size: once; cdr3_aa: CASSSRDGGDNSPLHF; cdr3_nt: TGTGCCAGCAGCTCACGGGACGGTGGGGATAATTCACCCCTCCACTTT
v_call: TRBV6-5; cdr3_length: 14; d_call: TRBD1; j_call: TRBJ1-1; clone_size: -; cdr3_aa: CASSGTGFHTEAFF; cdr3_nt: TGTGCCAGCAGCGGGACAGGGTTTCACACTGAAGCTTTCTTT
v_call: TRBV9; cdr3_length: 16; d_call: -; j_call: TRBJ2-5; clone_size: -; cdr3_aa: CASSVGSGSTQETQYF; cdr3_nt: TGTGCCAGCAGCGTAGGGTCAGGATCTACCCAAGAGACCCAGTACTTC
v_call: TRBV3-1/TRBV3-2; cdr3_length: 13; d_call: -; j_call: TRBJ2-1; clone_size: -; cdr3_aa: CASSQNLGDEQFF; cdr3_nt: TGTGCCAGCAGCCAAAATTTAGGCGATGAGCAGTTCTTC
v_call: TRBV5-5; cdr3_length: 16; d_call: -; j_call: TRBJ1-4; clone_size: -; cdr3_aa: CASSLGQIATNEKLFF; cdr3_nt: TGTGCCAGCAGCTTGGGACAGATTGCAACTAATGAAAAACTGTTTTTT
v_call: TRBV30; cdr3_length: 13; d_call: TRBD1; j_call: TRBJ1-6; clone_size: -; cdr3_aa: CASGTGINSPLHF; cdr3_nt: TGTGCCTCCGGGACAGGAATTAATTCACCCCTCCACTTT
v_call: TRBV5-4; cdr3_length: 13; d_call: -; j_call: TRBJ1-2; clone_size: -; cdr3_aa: CASTMDSDYGYTF; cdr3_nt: TGTGCCAGCACTATGGACAGTGACTATGGCTACACCTTC
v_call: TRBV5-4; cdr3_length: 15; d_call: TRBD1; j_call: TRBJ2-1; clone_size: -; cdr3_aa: CASSSSDRGDNEQFF; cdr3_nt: TGTGCCAGCAGCTCCTCGGACAGGGGGGACAATGAGCAGTTCTTC
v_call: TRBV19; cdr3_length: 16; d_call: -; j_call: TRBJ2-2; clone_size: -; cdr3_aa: CASSRAGAGNTGELFF; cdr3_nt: TGTGCCAGTAGTCGGGCAGGGGCGGGGAACACCGGGGAGCTGTTTTTT
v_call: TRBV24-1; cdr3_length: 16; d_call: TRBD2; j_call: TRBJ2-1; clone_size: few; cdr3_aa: CATSDAVAGSYNEQFF; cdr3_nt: TGTGCCACCAGTGATGCCGTAGCGGGCTCCTACAATGAGCAGTTCTTC
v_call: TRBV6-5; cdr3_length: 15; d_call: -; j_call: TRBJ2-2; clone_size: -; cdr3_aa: CASLGQGSNTGELFF; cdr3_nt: TGTGCCAGCTTGGGGCAGGGGTCGAACACCGGGGAGCTGTTTTTT
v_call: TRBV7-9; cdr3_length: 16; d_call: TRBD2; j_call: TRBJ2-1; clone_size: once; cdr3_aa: CASRTLGLAGDNEQFF; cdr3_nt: TGTGCCAGCAGGACCTTAGGACTAGCGGGGGACAATGAGCAGTTCTTC
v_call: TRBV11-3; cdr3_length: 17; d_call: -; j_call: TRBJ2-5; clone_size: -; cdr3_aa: CASSLRGGVPPGETQYF; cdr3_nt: TGTGCCAGCAGCTTAAGGGGCGGGGTCCCCCCGGGGGAGACCCAGTACTTC
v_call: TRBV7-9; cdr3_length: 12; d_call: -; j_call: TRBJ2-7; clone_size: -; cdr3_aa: CASSLQSYEQYF; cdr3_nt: TGTGCCAGCAGCCTGCAGTCCTACGAGCAGTACTTC
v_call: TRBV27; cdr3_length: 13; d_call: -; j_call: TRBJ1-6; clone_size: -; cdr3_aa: CASSPTVNSPLHF; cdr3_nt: TGTGCCAGCAGTCCAACCGTTAATTCACCCCTCCACTTT
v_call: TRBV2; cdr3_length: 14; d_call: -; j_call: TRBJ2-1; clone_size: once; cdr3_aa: CASSDLQPNNEQFF; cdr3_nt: TGTGCCAGCAGTGATTTACAGCCAAACAATGAGCAGTTCTTC
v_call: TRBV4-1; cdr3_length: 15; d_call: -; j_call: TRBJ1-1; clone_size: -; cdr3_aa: CASSQDPGGDLEAFF; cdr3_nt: TGCGCCAGCAGCCAAGATCCCGGGGGTGACCTCGAAGCTTTCTTT
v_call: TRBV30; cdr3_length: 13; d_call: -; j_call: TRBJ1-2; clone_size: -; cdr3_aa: CAWSVLYLPGYTF; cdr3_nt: TGTGCCTGGAGTGTACTTTACCTCCCCGGCTACACCTTC
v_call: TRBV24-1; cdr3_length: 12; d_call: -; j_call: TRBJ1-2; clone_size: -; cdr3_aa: CATSKGEWGYTF; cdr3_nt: TGTGCCACCAGTAAGGGGGAATGGGGCTACACCTTC
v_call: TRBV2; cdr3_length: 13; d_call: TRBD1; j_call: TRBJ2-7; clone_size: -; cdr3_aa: CASRGQGRSEQYF; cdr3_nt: TGTGCCAGCAGGGGACAGGGGAGGTCCGAGCAGTACTTC
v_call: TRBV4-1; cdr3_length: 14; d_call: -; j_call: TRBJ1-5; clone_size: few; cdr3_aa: CASSQDYGNQPQHF; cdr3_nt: TGCGCCAGCAGCCAAGATTACGGTAATCAGCCCCAGCATTTT
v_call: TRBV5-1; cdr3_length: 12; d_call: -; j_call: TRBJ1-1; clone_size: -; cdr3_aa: CASRSNRAEAFF; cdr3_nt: TGCGCCAGTCGTTCAAACAGGGCTGAAGCTTTCTTT
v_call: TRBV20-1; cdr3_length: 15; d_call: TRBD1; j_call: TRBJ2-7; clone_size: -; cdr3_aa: CSASGTGTGGYEQYF; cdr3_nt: TGCAGTGCTAGTGGAACCGGGACAGGGGGCTACGAGCAGTACTTC
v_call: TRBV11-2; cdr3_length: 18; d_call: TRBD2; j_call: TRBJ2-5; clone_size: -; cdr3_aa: CASSSRTSGGQIQETQYF; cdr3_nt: TGTGCCAGCAGCTCAAGGACTAGCGGGGGCCAAATCCAAGAGACCCAGTACTTC
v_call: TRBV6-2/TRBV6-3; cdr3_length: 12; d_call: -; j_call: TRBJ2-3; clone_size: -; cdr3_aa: CASSPPRDTQYF; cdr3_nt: TGTGCCAGCAGTCCGCCCCGGGATACGCAGTATTTT
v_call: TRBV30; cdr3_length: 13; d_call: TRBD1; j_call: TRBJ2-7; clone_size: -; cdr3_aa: CAWSTGGFNEQYF; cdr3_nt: TGTGCCTGGAGTACAGGGGGCTTCAACGAGCAGTACTTC
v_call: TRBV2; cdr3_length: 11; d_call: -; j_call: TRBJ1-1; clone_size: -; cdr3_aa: CASRQEFVAFF; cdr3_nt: TGTGCCAGCCGACAGGAGTTCGTAGCTTTCTTT
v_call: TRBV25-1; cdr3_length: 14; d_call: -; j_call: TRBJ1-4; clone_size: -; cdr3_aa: CASSELGQGEKLFF; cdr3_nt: TGTGCCAGCAGTGAATTAGGGCAGGGTGAAAAACTGTTTTTT
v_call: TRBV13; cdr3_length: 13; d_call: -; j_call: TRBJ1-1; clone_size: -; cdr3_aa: CASSLGGVTEAFF; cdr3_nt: TGTGCCAGCAGCTTAGGGGGCGTAACTGAAGCTTTCTTT
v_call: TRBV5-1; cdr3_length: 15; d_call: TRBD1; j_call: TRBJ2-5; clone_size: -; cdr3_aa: CASSLPGQKKETQYF; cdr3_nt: TGCGCCAGCAGCTTACCGGGACAGAAAAAAGAGACCCAGTACTTC
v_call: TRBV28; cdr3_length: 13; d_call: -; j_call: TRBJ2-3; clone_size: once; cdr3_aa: CASSLIGTDTQYF; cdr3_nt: TGTGCCAGCAGTTTAATTGGGACAGATACGCAGTATTTT
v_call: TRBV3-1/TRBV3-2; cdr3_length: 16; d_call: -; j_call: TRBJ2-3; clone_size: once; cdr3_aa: CASSQDKGGPTDTQYF; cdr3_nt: TGTGCCAGCAGCCAAGATAAAGGGGGGCCGACAGATACGCAGTATTTT
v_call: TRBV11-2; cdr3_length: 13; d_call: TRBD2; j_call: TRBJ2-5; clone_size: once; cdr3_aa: CASSFGGQETQYF; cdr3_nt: TGTGCCAGCAGCTTCGGGGGGCAAGAGACCCAGTACTTC
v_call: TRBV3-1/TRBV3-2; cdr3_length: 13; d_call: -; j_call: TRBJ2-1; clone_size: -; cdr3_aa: CASSQGGGGEQFF; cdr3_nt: TGTGCCAGCAGCCAAGGAGGAGGAGGTGAGCAGTTCTTC
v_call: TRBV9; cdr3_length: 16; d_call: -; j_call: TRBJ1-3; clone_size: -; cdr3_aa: CASSVGAGNSGNTIYF; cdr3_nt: TGTGCCAGCAGCGTAGGGGCAGGGAACTCTGGAAACACCATATATTTT
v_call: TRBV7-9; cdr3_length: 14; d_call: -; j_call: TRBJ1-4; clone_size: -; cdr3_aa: CASSFTATNEKLFF; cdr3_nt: TGTGCCAGCAGCTTTACTGCAACTAATGAAAAACTGTTTTTT
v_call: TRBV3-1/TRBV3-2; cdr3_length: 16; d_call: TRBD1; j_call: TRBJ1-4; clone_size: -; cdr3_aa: CASSQDFGQANEKLFF; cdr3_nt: TGTGCCAGCAGCCAAGATTTCGGACAGGCTAATGAAAAACTGTTTTTT
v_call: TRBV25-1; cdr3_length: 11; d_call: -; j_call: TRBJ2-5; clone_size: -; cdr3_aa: CASSAGETQYF; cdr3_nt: TGTGCCAGCAGTGCGGGAGAGACCCAGTACTTC
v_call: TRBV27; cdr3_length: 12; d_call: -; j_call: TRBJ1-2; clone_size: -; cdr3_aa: CASRGRDNGYTF; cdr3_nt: TGTGCCAGCAGGGGGCGGGACAATGGCTACACCTTC
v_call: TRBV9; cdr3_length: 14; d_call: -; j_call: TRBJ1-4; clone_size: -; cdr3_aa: CASSRGAGDEKLFF; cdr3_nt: TGTGCCAGCAGCAGGGGTGCAGGGGATGAAAAACTGTTTTTT
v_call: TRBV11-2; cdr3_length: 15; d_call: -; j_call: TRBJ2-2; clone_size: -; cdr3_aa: CASRVGLANTGELFF; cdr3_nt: TGTGCCAGCAGGGTAGGGCTAGCGAACACCGGGGAGCTGTTTTTT
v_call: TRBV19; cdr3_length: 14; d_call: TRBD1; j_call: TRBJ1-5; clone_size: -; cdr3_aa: CASSTGQGNQPQHF; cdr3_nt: TGTGCCAGTAGTACGGGACAGGGCAATCAGCCCCAGCATTTT
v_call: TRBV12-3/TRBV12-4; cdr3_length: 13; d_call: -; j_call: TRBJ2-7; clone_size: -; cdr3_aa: CASSPTTHYEQYF; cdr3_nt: TGTGCCAGCAGCCCGACAACCCACTACGAGCAGTACTTC
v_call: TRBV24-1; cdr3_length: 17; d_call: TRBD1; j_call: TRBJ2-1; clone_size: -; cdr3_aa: CATSDWAGTGALNEQFF; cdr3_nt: TGTGCCACCAGTGATTGGGCCGGGACAGGGGCCTTGAATGAGCAGTTCTTC
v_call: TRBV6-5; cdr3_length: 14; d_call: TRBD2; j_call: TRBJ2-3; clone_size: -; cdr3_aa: CATDLGLSTDTQYF; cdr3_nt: TGTGCCACCGATCTGGGACTAAGCACAGATACGCAGTATTTT
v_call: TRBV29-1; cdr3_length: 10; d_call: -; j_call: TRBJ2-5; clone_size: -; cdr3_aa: CSVGEETQYF; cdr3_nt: TGCAGCGTCGGAGAAGAGACCCAGTACTTC
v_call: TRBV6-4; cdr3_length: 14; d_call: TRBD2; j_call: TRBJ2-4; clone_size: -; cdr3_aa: CASSDVSGENIQYF; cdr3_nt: TGTGCCAGCAGTGATGTTAGCGGGGAAAACATTCAGTACTTC
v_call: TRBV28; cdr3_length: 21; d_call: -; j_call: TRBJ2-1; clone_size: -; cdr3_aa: CASSFPGTNITMFASYNEQFF; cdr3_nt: TGTGCCAGCAGTTTCCCAGGGACAAACATCACTATGTTCGCGTCCTACAATGAGCAGTTCTTC